Presented here are 11 T cell receptor beta chains from one specimen sequenced in a study of cytomegalovirus exposure and HLA in healthy donors. Produced via immunoSEQ multiplex PCR; TCRdb's table is partial and in-frame only. The table shows about 160,000 clones, with 80% to 90% occurring only once. Sequencing input: PBMCs. Source of these receptors: a woman aged 18-30 years in good health and CMV-seronegative.

The rearrangement uses TRBV9 and TRBJ1-2; a weak D match, TRBD1 (6 bases). The germline V gene encodes CDR1 SGDLS and CDR2 YYNGEE. The CDR3 is made up of 18 amino acids. Trimming cost V 4 bases and J 0 bases, with 22 bases left between them. The CDR3 nucleotides read TGTGCCAGCAGCACTCGACAGGCTGCTATGTCCTCTAACTATGGCTACACCTTC. Translating it yields CASSTRQAAMSSNYGYTF.

The gene calls are TRBV11-1 and TRBJ1-1, with D perhaps matching TRBD1 (5 bases). The CDR3 has 16 residues. The germline V gene encodes CDR1 SGHAT and CDR2 FQDESV (reference sequence). The V end was cut by 1 base, the J end by 3 bases, with 15 bases between. In DNA form, the CDR3 reads TGTGCCAGCAGCTTAGAAGCGGGGGTTTTTTACACTGAAGCTTTCTTT. As protein: CASSLEAGVFYTEAFF.

This clone was detected a few times. CDR3 loop: CASRKTGLDTGELFF. In nucleotides, the CDR3 is TGTGCCAGCAGGAAAACGGGACTTGACACCGGGGAGCTGTTTTTT. The V gene is TRBV7-2, the J gene TRBJ2-2; TRBD2 is a possible D gene (6 bases). V was pared by 6 bases and J by 3 bases, with 14 bases between. The CDR3 runs to 15 residues. Germline V gives CDR1 SGHTA, CDR2 FQGNSA.

The rearrangement joins TRBV27 to TRBJ2-7, with D possibly matching TRBD2 (5 bases). This CDR3 is 17 amino acids long. Trimming removed 8 bases from V and 2 bases from J, with 25 bases in between. Germline V gene lookup returns CDR1 MNHEY and CDR2 SMNVEV (reference sequence). The DNA for the CDR3 is TGTGCCAGCGGGTTACCCACCGACGGACTGCCTACCTACGAGCAGTACTTC. It encodes CASGLPTDGLPTYEQYF.

CDR3 amino acids: CATSILQAATEAFF. The CDR3 region has the DNA TGTGCCACGTCGATCCTACAGGCGGCCACTGAAGCTTTCTTT. This chain links TRBV15 with TRBJ1-1, with a weak D call TRBD1 (5 bases). CDR3 length: 14 amino acids. From germline, CDR1 is LNHNV and CDR2 YYDKDF (reference sequence). Trimming left V 9 bases short and J 4 bases short, with 18 bases between.

The chain couples TRBV28 to TRBJ1-2, with TRBD1 identical over 7 bases. The length of the CDR3 is 13 residues. Losses at the gene ends were 6 bases for V and 6 bases for J; bases not matched to a gene: 7. In germline, CDR1 is MDHEN, CDR2 SYDVKM. The CDR3 protein is CASSRDRFDGYTF. DNA for the CDR3: TGTGCCAGCAGCCGGGACAGATTCGATGGCTACACCTTC.

The J gene is TRBJ1-2, the V gene TRBV5-1; 9 positions match TRBD1. Germline-derived CDR1 and CDR2 are SGHRS and YFSETQ. Germline trimming cut 0 bases from V and 11 bases from J; bases unmatched to any gene: 11. The CDR3 length is 15 residues. The CDR3 is CASSLGDRVYITYTF. The CDR3 bases are TGCGCCAGCAGCTTGGGGGACAGGGTTTATATTACGTACACCTTC.

V and J are TRBV19 and TRBJ1-1; no definite D call. CDR1 LNHDA and CDR2 SQIVND come from the germline V gene (reference sequence). Trimming took 6 bases from V and 5 from J, leaving 13 bases between them. CDR3 length: 13 residues. CDR3 amino acids: CASSSNPGTEAFF. CDR3 DNA sequence: TGTGCCAGTAGCAGTAATCCCGGGACTGAAGCTTTCTTT.

The chain employs TRBV18 and TRBJ1-4, with a weak D call TRBD1 (5 bases). Trimming removed 4 bases at V and 0 bases at J, with 15 bases between. The V gene's germline CDR1 is KGHSH and CDR2 LQKENI. The CDR3 covers 17 residues. The CDR3 loop reads CASSLSTGRATNEKLFF. The DNA for the CDR3 is TGTGCCAGCTCACTCTCAACAGGACGGGCAACTAATGAAAAACTGTTTTTT. The full variable domain, with the rest looked up from reference TRBV18 and TRBJ1-4, is NAGVMQNPRHLVRRRGQEARLRCSPMKGHSHVYWYRQLPEEGLKFMVYLQKENIIDESGMPKERFSAEFPKEGPSILRIQQVVRGDSAAYFCASSLSTGRATNEKLFFGSGTQLSVL.

This clone came up once. This sequence joins TRBV4-3 and TRBJ2-7, with a possible D match to TRBD1 (6 bases). V was clipped by 3 bases and J by 2 bases, with 14 bases between them. Germline V gene lookup returns CDR1 LGHNA and CDR2 YSLEER. The CDR3 runs 15 residues. The CDR3 region is CASSHVGQSAYEQYF. In nucleotides, the CDR3 is TGCGCCAGCAGCCACGTGGGACAAAGCGCCTACGAGCAGTACTTC.

This clone was seen a handful of times. The chain recombines TRBV2 with TRBJ1-1, with D perhaps matching TRBD1 (5 bases). V was trimmed by 6 bases and J by 4 bases, leaving 15 bases between them. The CDR3 covers 14 residues. CDR1 and CDR2 from the germline V gene are SNHLY and FYNNEI. CDR3 nucleotide sequence: TGTGCCAGCAGAGGTGGGCAGGGTTCCACTGAAGCTTTCTTT. Translating it yields CASRGGQGSTEAFF.